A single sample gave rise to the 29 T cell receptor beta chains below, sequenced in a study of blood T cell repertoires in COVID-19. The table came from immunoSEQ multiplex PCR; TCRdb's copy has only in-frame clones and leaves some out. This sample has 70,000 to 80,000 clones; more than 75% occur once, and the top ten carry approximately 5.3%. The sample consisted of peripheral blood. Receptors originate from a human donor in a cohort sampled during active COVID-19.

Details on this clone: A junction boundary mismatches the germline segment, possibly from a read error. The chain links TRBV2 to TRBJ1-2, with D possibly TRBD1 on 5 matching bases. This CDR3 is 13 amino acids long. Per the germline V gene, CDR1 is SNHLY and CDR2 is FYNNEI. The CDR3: CVSAAGLSYGYTF. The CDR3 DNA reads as TGTGTCAGCGCGGCAGGGCTGTCCTATGGCTACACCTTC.

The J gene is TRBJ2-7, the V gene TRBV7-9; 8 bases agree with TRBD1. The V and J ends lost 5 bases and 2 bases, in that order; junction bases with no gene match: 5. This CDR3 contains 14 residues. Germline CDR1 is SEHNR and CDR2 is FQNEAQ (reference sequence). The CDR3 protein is CASSKTGVAYEQYF. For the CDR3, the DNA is TGTGCCAGCAGCAAGACAGGGGTGGCCTACGAGCAGTACTTC.

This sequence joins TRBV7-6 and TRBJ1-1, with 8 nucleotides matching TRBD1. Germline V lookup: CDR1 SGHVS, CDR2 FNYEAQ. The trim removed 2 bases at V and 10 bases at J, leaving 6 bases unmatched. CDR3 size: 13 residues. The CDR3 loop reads CASSLMSDRGAFF. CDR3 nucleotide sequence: TGTGCCAGCAGCTTAATGTCTGACAGGGGAGCTTTCTTT.

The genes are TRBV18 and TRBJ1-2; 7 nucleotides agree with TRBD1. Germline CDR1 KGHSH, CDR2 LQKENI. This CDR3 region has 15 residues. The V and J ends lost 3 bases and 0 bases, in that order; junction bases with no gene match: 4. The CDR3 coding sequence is TGTGCCAGCTCACCCGCGACAGGGCCTAACTATGGCTACACCTTC. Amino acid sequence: CASSPATGPNYGYTF.

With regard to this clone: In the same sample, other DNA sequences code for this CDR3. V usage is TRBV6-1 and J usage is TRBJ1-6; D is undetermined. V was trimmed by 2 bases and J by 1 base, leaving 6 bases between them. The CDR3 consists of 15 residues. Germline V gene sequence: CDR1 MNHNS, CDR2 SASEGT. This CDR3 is CASSELSSYNSPLHF. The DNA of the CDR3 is TGTGCCAGCAGTGAATTGAGTTCCTATAATTCACCCCTCCACTTT.

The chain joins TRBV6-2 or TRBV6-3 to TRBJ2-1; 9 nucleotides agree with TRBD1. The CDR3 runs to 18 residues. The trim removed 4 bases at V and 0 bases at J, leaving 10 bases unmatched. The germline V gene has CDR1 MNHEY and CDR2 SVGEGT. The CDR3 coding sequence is TGTGCCAGCAGTTTTTCGACAGGGGGGAGGGGCTCCTACAATGAGCAGTTCTTC. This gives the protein CASSFSTGGRGSYNEQFF.

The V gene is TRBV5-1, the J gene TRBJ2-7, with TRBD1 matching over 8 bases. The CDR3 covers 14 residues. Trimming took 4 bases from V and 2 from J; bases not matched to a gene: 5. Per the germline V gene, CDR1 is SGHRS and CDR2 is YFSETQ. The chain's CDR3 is CASSQEDRAYEQYF. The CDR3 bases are TGCGCCAGCAGCCAGGAGGACAGGGCCTACGAGCAGTACTTC.

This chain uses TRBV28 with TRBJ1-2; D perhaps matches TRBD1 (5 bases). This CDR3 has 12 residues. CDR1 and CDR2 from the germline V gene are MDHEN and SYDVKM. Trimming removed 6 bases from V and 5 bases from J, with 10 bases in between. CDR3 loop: CASSMEGYGYTF. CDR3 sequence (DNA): TGTGCCAGCAGCATGGAGGGGTATGGCTACACCTTC.

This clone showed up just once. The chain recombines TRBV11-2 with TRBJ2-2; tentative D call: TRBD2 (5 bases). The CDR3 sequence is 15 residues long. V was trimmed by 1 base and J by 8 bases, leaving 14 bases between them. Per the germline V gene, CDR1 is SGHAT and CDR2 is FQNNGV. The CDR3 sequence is CASSLGGRRTGELFF. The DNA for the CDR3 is TGTGCCAGCAGCTTAGGAGGGCGAAGGACTGGGGAGCTGTTTTTT.

Here the CDR3 reads CASSPGTGGQGYTF. The DNA for the CDR3 is TGCGCCAGCAGCCCTGGGACAGGGGGACAAGGCTACACCTTC. The chain combines TRBV5-1 with TRBJ1-2, with 11 bases lining up with TRBD1. Germline CDR1 reads SGHRS; CDR2 reads YFSETQ. CDR3 length: 14 amino acids. V dropped 4 bases and J dropped 8; count of bases not matched to a gene: 7.

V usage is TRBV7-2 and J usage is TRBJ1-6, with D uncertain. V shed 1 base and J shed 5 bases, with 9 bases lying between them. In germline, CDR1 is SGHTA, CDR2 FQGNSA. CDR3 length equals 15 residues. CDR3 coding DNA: TGTGCCAGCAGCTTAGTGACCGGGAATAATTCACCCCTCCACTTT. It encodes CASSLVTGNNSPLHF.

CDR3 loop: CASSQGQGKTQYF. The CDR3 DNA reads TGTGCCAGCAGCCAAGGACAGGGAAAGACCCAGTACTTC. V and J are TRBV3-1 (or the pseudogene TRBV3-2) and TRBJ2-5; 7 nucleotides match TRBD1. The V gene's germline CDR1 is LGHDT and CDR2 YNNKEL (reference sequence). The CDR3 contains 13 residues. V lost 1 base and J lost 6; bases outside the gene matches: 2.

In DNA, the CDR3 is TGTGCCACCCAGGGGGTCCCCTCTGGAAACACCATATATTTT. Translation: CATQGVPSGNTIYF. V gene TRBV6-5 combines with J gene TRBJ1-3; 7 bases line up with TRBD1. This CDR3 comprises 14 residues. V was pared by 10 bases and J by 0 bases, with 6 bases of the junction left unmatched. Germline CDR1 and CDR2: MNHEY and SVGAGI.

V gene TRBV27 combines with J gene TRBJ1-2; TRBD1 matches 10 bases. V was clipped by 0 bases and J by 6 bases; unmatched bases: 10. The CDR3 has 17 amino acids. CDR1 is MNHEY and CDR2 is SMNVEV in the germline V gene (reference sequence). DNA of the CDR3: TGTGCCAGCAGTTTATCGTTCGGGACAGGGGTAGTTAATGGCTACACCTTC. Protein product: CASSLSFGTGVVNGYTF.

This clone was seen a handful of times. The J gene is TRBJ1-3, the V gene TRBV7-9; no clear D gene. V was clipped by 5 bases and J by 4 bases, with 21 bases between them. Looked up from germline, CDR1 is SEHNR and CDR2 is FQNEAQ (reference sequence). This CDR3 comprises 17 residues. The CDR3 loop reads CASSLRGGPRSGNTIYF. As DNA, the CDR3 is TGTGCCAGCAGCCTACGCGGAGGGCCTAGGTCGGGAAACACCATATATTTT.

CDR3 amino acids: CASSDRGQPNTNTEAFF. CDR3 sequence (DNA): TGTGCCAGTAGCGACAGGGGTCAACCTAATACGAACACTGAAGCTTTCTTT. The gene calls are TRBV19 and TRBJ1-1; 8 bases map to TRBD1. The CDR3 spans 17 residues. The V and J ends lost 6 bases and 1 base, in that order; junction bases with no gene match: 13. Looked up from germline, CDR1 is LNHDA and CDR2 is SQIVND (reference sequence). The full variable domain, with the rest looked up from reference TRBV19 and TRBJ1-1, is DGGITQSPKYLFRKEGQNVTLSCEQNLNHDAMYWYRQDPGQGLRLIYYSQIVNDFQKGDIAEGYSVSREKKESFPLTVTSAQKNPTAFYLCASSDRGQPNTNTEAFFGQGTRLTVV.

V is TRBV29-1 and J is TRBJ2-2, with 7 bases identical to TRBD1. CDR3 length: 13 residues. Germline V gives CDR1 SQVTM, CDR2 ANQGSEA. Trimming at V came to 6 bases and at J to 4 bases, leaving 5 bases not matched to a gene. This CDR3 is CSVRRGSTGELFF. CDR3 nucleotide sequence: TGCAGCGTCCGCAGGGGGAGCACCGGGGAGCTGTTTTTT.

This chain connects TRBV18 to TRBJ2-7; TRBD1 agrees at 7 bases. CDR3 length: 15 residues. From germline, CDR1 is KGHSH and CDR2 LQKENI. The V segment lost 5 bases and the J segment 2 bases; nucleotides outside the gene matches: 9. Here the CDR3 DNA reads TGTGCCAGCTCATCGACTCTAGGGACAGCCTACGAGCAGTACTTC. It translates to CASSSTLGTAYEQYF. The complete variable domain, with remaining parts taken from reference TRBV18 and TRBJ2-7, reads NAGVMQNPRHLVRRRGQEARLRCSPMKGHSHVYWYRQLPEEGLKFMVYLQKENIIDESGMPKERFSAEFPKEGPSILRIQQVVRGDSAAYFCASSSTLGTAYEQYFGPGTRLTVT.

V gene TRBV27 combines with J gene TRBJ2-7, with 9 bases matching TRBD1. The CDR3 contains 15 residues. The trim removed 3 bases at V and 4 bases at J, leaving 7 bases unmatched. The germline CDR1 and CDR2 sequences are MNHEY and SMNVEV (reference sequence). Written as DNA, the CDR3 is TGTGCCAGCAGTTTTTCCGGGACAGGGATTTACGAGCAGTACTTC. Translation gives CASSFSGTGIYEQYF.

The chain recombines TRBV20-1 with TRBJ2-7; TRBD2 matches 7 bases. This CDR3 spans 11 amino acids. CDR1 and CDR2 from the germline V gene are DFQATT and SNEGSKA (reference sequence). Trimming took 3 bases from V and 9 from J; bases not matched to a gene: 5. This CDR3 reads CSASAGVGQYF. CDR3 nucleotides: TGCAGTGCTAGCGCGGGGGTTGGGCAGTACTTC.

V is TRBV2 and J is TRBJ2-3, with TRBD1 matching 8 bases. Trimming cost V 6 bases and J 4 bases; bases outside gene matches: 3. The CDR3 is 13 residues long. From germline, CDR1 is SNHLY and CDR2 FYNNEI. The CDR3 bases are TGTGCCAGCAGACAGGGGGTAGCAGATACGCAGTATTTT. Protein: CASRQGVADTQYF.

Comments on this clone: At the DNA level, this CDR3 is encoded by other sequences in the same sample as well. The CDR3 spells CASSSGQGNTGELFF. The CDR3 DNA sequence: TGCGCCAGCAGCTCGGGACAAGGTAACACCGGGGAGCTGTTTTTT. The rearrangement joins TRBV5-1 to TRBJ2-2; perhaps TRBD1 as D (6 bases). Germline-derived CDR1 and CDR2 are SGHRS and YFSETQ. This CDR3 spans 15 amino acids. V lost 3 bases to trimming and J lost 2 bases, with 11 bases between them.

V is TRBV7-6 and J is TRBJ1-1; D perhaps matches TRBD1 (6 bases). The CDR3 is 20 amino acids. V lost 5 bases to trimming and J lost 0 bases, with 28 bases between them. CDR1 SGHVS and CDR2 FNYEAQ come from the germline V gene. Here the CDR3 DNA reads TGTGCCAGCAGCCGCGCCTGGGACATAGGGCTTATTGGGATGAACACTGAAGCTTTCTTT. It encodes CASSRAWDIGLIGMNTEAFF.

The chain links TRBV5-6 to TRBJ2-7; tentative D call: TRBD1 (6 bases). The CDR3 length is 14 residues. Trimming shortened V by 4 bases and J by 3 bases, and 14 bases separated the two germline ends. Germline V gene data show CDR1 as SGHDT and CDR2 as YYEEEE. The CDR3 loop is CASSARGQYYEQYF. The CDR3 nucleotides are TGTGCCAGCAGCGCACGCGGACAGTACTACGAGCAGTACTTC.

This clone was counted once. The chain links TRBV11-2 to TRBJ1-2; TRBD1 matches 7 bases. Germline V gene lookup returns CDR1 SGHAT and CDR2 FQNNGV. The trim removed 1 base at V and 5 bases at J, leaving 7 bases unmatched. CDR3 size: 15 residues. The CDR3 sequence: CASSLGQGNMYGYTF. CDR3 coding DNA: TGTGCCAGCAGCTTAGGACAGGGAAACATGTATGGCTACACCTTC.

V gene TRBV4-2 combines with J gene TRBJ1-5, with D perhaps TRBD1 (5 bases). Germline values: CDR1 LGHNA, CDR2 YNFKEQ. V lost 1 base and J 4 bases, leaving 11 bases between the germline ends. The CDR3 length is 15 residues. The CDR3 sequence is CASSQVRVGNQPQHF. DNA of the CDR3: TGTGCCAGCAGCCAAGTCAGGGTCGGAAATCAGCCCCAGCATTTT.

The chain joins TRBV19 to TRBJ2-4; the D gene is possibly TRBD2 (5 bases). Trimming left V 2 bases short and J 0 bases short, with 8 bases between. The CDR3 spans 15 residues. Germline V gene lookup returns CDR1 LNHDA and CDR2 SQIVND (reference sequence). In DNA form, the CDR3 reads TGTGCCAGTAGTATATTTCGGGGAGCCAAAAACATTCAGTACTTC. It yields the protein CASSIFRGAKNIQYF.

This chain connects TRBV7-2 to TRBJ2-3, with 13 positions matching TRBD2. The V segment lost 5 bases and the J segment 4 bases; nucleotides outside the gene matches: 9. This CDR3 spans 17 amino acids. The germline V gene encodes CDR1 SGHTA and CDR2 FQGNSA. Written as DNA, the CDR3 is TGTGCCAGCAGCCCGTACACTAGCGGGGGGGCCCCAGATACGCAGTATTTT. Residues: CASSPYTSGGAPDTQYF.

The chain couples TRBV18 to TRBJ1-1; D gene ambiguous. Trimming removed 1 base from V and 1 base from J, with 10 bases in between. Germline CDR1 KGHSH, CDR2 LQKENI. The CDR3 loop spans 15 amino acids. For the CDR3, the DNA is TGTGCCAGCTCACCACGGGCAGGCTCGAACACTGAAGCTTTCTTT. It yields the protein CASSPRAGSNTEAFF.